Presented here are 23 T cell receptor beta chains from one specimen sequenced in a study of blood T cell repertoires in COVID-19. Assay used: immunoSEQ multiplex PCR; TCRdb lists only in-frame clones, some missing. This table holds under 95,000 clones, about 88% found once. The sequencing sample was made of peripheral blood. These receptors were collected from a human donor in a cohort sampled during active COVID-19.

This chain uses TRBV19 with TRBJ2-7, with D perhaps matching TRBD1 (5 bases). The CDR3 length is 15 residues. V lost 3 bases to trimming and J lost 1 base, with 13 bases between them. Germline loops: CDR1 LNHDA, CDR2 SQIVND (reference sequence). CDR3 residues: CASSIWQGNSYEQYF. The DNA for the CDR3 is TGTGCCAGTAGTATTTGGCAGGGAAATTCCTACGAGCAGTACTTC. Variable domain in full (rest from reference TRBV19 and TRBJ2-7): DGGITQSPKYLFRKEGQNVTLSCEQNLNHDAMYWYRQDPGQGLRLIYYSQIVNDFQKGDIAEGYSVSREKKESFPLTVTSAQKNPTAFYLCASSIWQGNSYEQYFGPGTRLTVT.

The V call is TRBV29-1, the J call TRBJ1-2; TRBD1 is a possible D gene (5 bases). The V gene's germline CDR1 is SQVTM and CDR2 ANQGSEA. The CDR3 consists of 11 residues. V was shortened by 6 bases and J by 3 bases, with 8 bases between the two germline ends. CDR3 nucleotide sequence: TGCAGCGTGACCAGGGACTATGGCTACACCTTC. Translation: CSVTRDYGYTF.

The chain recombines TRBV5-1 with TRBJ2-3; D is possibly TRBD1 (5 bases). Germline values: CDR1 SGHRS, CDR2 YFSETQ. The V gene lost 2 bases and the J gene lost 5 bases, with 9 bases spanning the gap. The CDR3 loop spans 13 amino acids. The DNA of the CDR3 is TGCGCCAGCAGCTTCCAGGGCCTAGATACGCAGTATTTT. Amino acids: CASSFQGLDTQYF.

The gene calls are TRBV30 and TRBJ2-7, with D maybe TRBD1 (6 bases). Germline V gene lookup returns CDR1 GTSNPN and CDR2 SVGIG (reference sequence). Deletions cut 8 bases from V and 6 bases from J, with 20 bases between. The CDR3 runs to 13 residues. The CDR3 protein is CANPFRGSAEQYF. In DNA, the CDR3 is TGTGCCAATCCGTTCAGGGGAAGTGCCGAGCAGTACTTC.

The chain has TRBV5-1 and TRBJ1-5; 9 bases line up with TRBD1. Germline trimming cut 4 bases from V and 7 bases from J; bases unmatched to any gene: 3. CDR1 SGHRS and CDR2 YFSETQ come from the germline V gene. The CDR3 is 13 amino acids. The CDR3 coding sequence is TGCGCCAGCAGCCTGGACAGGGGCCAGCCCCAGCATTTT. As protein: CASSLDRGQPQHF.

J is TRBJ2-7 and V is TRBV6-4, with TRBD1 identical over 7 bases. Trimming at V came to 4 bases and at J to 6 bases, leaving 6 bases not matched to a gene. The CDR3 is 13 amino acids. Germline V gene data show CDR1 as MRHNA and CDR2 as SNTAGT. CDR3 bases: TGTGCCAGCAGTGCCCACCCAGGGGGCGAGCAGTACTTC. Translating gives CASSAHPGGEQYF.

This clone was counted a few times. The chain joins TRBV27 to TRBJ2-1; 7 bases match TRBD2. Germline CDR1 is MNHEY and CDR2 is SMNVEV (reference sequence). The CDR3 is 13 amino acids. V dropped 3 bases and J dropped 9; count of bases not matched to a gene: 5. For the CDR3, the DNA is TGTGCCAGCAGTTTCGGGGGGACGACTGAGCAGTTCTTC. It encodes CASSFGGTTEQFF.

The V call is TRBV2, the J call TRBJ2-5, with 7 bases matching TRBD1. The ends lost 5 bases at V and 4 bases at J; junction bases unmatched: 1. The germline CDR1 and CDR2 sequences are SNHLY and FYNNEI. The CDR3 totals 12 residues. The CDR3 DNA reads TGTGCCAGCAGTTACAGGGGAGAGACCCAGTACTTC. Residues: CASSYRGETQYF. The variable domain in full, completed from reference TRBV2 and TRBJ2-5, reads EPEVTQTPSHQVTQMGQEVILRCVPISNHLYFYWYRQILGQKVEFLVSFYNNEISEKSEIFDDQFSVERPDGSNFTLKIRSTKLEDSAMYFCASSYRGETQYFGPGTRLLVL.

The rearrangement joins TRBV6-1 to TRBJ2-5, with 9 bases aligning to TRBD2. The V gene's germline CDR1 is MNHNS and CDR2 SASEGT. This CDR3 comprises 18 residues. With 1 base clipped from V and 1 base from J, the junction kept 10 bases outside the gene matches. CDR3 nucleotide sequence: TGTGCCAGCAGTGAAGACCTAGCGGGGCCTGTTTTCCAAGAGACCCAGTACTTC. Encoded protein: CASSEDLAGPVFQETQYF.

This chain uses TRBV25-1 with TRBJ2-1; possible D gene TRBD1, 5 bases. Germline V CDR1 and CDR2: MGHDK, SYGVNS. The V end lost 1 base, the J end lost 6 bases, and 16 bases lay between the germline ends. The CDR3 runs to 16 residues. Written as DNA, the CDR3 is TGTGCCAGCAGTGAATTTAAGGGGATCCCATCCAATGAGCAGTTCTTC. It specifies CASSEFKGIPSNEQFF. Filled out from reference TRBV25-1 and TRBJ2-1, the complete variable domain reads EADIYQTPRYLVIGTGKKITLECSQTMGHDKMYWYQQDPGMELHLIHYSYGVNSTEKGDLSSESTVSRIRTEHFPLTLESARPSHTSQYLCASSEFKGIPSNEQFFGPGTRLTVL.

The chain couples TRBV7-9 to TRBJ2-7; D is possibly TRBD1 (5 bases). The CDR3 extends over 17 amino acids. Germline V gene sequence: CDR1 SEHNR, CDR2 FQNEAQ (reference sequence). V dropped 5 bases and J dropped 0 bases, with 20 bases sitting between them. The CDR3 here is CASSKGPRVTSSYEQYF. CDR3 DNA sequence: TGTGCCAGCAGCAAAGGGCCCAGGGTCACCTCCTCCTACGAGCAGTACTTC.

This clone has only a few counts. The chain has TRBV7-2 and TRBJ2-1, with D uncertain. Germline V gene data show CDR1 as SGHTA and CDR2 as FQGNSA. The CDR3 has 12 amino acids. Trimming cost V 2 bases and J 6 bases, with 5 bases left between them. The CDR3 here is CASSLSINEQFF. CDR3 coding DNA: TGTGCCAGCAGCTTATCAATCAATGAGCAGTTCTTC. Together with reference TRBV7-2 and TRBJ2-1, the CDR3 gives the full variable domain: GAGVSQSPSNKVTEKGKDVELRCDPISGHTALYWYRQSLGQGLEFLIYFQGNSAPDKSGLPSDRFSAERTGGSVSTLTIQRTQQEDSAVYLCASSLSINEQFFGPGTRLTVL.

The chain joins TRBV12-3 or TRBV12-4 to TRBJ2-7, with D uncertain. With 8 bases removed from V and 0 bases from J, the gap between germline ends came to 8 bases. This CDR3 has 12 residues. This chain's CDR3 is CASASDSYEQYF. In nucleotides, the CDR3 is TGTGCCAGCGCTAGTGACTCCTACGAGCAGTACTTC.

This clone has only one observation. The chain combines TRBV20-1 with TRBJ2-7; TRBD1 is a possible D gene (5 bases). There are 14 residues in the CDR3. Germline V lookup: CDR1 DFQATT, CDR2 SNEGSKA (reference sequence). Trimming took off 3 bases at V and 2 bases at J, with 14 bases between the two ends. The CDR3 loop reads CSASDWTLTYEQYF. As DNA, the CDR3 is TGCAGTGCTAGTGACTGGACACTAACCTACGAGCAGTACTTC.

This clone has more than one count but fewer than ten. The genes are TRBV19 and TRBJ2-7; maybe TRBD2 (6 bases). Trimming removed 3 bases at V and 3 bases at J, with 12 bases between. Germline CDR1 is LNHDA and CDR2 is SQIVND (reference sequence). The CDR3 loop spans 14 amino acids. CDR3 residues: CASSIRGLHYEQYF. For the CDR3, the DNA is TGTGCCAGTAGTATTCGGGGGTTACACTACGAGCAGTACTTC.

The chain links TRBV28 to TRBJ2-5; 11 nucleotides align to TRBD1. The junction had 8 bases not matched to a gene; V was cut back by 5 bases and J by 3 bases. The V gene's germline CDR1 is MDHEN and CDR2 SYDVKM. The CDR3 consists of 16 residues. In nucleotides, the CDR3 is TGTGCCAGCAGTCGACCCCGGACAGGGGGCGAAGAGACCCAGTACTTC. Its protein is CASSRPRTGGEETQYF.

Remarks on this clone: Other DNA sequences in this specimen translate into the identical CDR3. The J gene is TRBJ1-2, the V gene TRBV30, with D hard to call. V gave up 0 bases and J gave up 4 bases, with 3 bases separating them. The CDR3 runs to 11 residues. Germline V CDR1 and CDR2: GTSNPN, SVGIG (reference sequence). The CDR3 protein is CAWSVLYGYTF. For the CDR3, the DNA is TGTGCCTGGAGTGTACTCTATGGCTACACCTTC.

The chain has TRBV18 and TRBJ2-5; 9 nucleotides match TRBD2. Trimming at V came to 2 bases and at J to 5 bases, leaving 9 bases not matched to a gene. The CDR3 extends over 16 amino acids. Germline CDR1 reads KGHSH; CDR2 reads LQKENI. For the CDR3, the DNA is TGTGCCAGCTCACCAACTTCAGCGGGAGGCGGGGAGACCCAGTACTTC. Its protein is CASSPTSAGGGETQYF.

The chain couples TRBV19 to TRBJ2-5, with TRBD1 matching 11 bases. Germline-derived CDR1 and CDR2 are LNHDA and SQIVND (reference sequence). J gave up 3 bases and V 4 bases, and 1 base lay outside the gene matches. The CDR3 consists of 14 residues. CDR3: CASSTGQGEETQYF. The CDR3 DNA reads TGTGCCAGTAGTACGGGACAGGGGGAAGAGACCCAGTACTTC.

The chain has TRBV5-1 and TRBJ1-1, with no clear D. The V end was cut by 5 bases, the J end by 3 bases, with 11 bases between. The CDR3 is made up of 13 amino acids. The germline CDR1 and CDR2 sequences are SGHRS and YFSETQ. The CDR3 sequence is CASSTTSDTEAFF. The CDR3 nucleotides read TGCGCCAGCAGTACCACGAGTGACACTGAAGCTTTCTTT.

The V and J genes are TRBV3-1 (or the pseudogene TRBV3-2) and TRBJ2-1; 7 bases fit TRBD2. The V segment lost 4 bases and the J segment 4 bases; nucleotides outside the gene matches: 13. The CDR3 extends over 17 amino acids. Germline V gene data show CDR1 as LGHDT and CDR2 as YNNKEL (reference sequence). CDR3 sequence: CASSPFLVSGSYNEQFF. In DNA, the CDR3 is TGTGCCAGCAGCCCCTTTTTGGTTAGCGGGTCTTACAATGAGCAGTTCTTC.

The CDR3: CASTVAGGQTDTQYF. The DNA for the CDR3 is TGTGCCAGCACCGTAGCGGGGGGGCAGACAGATACGCAGTATTTT. The chain joins TRBV19 to TRBJ2-3; 11 bases agree with TRBD2. The CDR3 has 15 residues. V lost 9 bases, J lost 3 bases, and 8 bases stayed unmatched. CDR1 is LNHDA and CDR2 is SQIVND in the germline V gene (reference sequence). Full variable domain (outside the CDR3, taken from reference TRBV19 and TRBJ2-3): DGGITQSPKYLFRKEGQNVTLSCEQNLNHDAMYWYRQDPGQGLRLIYYSQIVNDFQKGDIAEGYSVSREKKESFPLTVTSAQKNPTAFYLCASTVAGGQTDTQYFGPGTRLTVL.

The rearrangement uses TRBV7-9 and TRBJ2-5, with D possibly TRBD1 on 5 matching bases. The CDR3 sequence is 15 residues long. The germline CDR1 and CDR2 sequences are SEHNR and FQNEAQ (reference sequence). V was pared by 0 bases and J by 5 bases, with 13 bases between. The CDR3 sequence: CASSLAQGRRETQYF. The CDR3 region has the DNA TGTGCCAGCAGCTTAGCTCAGGGCCGCAGGGAGACCCAGTACTTC.